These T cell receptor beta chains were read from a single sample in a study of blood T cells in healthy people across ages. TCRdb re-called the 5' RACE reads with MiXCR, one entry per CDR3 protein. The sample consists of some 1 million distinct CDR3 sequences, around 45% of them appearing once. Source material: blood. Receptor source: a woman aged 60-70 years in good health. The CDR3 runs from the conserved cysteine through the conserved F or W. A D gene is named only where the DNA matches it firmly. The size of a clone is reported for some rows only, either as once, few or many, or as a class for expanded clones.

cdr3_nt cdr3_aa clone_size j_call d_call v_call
TGCAGTGCTAGGGGGACAACATTCTCCTACAATGAGCAGTACTTC CSARGTTFSYNEQYF - TRBJ2-5 - TRBV20-1
TGCGCCAGCAGCTTGGTAACGGGGGGCAAGAAAAACATTCAGTACTTC CASSLVTGGKKNIQYF - TRBJ2-4 - TRBV5-1
TGTGCCAGCAGCGCAGACGCACCGAGGTCCTTTTACAATGAGCAGTTCTTC CASSADAPRSFYNEQFF - TRBJ2-1 - TRBV6-1
TGCAGTGCTAGAACTCCCCTTGGACAGGGCCTCGAGCAGTACTTC CSARTPLGQGLEQYF few TRBJ2-7 TRBD1 TRBV20-1
TGTGCTAGTGGTTTGATCGGAGTCGGGAGGGGTAATGAGCAGTTCTTC CASGLIGVGRGNEQFF - TRBJ2-1 TRBD2 TRBV12-5
TGTGCCAGCAGTTCCCCTAGCGCGGAAGGACGTGAGCAGTTCTTC CASSSPSAEGREQFF few TRBJ2-1 - TRBV12-3/TRBV12-4
TGTGCCAGCAGGTTTCAAGACCCAGGGCGTTTTTCAGATACGCATTATTTT CASRFQDPGRFSDTHYF - TRBJ2-3 - TRBV7-9
TGTGCCATCAGTGAGAGCCTAGCGGGAGAGTGGAATGAGCAGTTCTTC CAISESLAGEWNEQFF few TRBJ2-1 TRBD2 TRBV10-3
TGCGCCAGCAGCTCGGGACTAGCGGGCGCCTACTCTTACACAGATACGCAGTATTTT CASSSGLAGAYSYTDTQYF - TRBJ2-3 TRBD2 TRBV5-1
TGTGCCAGCAGTACGGGCCAGTACAATGAGCAGTACTTC CASSTGQYNEQYF - TRBJ2-7 - TRBV6-6
TGCGCCAGCACCGAGTGGGGAGGACAAGAGACCCAGTACTTC CASTEWGGQETQYF few TRBJ2-5 - TRBV10-2
TGTGCCAGCAGCTTAGGACGGGATAGTATTTCCGAGCAGTACTTC CASSLGRDSISEQYF - TRBJ2-7 - TRBV7-8
TGTGCCACCGGTGGGGCTAGTGCAAATGAGCAGTTCTTC CATGGASANEQFF - TRBJ2-1 - TRBV25-1
TGTGCCAGCAGTCAGAACAGGGCCGGGGCTTTCTTT CASSQNRAGAFF - TRBJ1-1 - TRBV11-1
TGTGCCACCTATGCCCCCGACAGGGCCGACTACGAGCAGTACTTC CATYAPDRADYEQYF - TRBJ2-7 TRBD1 TRBV24-1
TGTGCCAGCAGCCGCGCTAACAGCCACCCCGGTGAGCAGTTCTTC CASSRANSHPGEQFF - TRBJ2-1 - TRBV7-8
TGTGCCAGGGGACAGGGAACTGAAGCTTTCTTT CARGQGTEAFF - TRBJ1-1 TRBD1 TRBV6-2/TRBV6-3
TGCAGTGCTAGTCTAGCTAGCGCCGAAGAGACCCAGTACTTC CSASLASAEETQYF once TRBJ2-5 - TRBV20-1
TGTGCCAGCAGCCACGGACTAGCGGGAGGCCACTACACCGGGGAGCTGTTTTTT CASSHGLAGGHYTGELFF - TRBJ2-2 TRBD2 TRBV7-8
TGTGCCAGCAGCTTAGGCCTGGTCAATGAGCAGTACTTC CASSLGLVNEQYF few TRBJ2-7 - TRBV7-3
TGTGCCAGCAGTAGCACCCGAATGCCCCAAGAGACCCAGTTCTTC CASSSTRMPQETQFF - TRBJ2-1 - TRBV12-3/TRBV12-4
TGTGCCAGCAGACGAGGGACGTCCTACAATGAGCAGTTCTTC CASRRGTSYNEQFF - TRBJ2-1 - TRBV6-2/TRBV6-3
TGCAGCGTAGGTTTTAAGGAAGAGACCCAGTACTTC CSVGFKEETQYF - TRBJ2-5 - TRBV29-1
TGCAGTGCTATCTCAGGTGCAGGGGGCGAAAAACTGTTTTTT CSAISGAGGEKLFF - TRBJ1-4 TRBD1 TRBV20-1
TGTGCCAGCAGCCCCCTACAGGGAATGAACACTGAAGCTTTCTTT CASSPLQGMNTEAFF - TRBJ1-1 - TRBV6-5
TGTGCCAGCAGTTTAGAGGGGGGCGGTGGCTACACCTTC CASSLEGGGGYTF - TRBJ1-2 - TRBV28
TGCAGCGTTGCCACAGCCCTGAACACTGAAGCTTTCTTT CSVATALNTEAFF - TRBJ1-1 - TRBV29-1
TGTGCCAGCAGCCCCTCTAATTCACCCCTCCACTTT CASSPSNSPLHF - TRBJ1-6 - TRBV12-3/TRBV12-4
TGTGCCAGCATAGGACCGACCTACAATGAGCAGTACTTC CASIGPTYNEQYF - TRBJ2-7 - TRBV7-9
TGTGCCAGCGGCGGGAGGTCGGGACAAGAGACCCAGTACTTC CASGGRSGQETQYF - TRBJ2-5 TRBD2 TRBV2
TGCAGTGCTAGTGCGGAAGGGGGCCATGAGCAGTTCTTC CSASAEGGHEQFF - TRBJ2-1 TRBD1 TRBV20-1
TGTGCCAGCAGTGGGACAGGGGGATTCAATGAGCAGTTCTTC CASSGTGGFNEQFF - TRBJ2-1 TRBD1 TRBV27
TGTGCCAGCAGTGAAGGAACGGGCAGGGGAAGGGAGACCCAGTACTTC CASSEGTGRGRETQYF few TRBJ2-5 - TRBV6-1
TGCGCCAGCAGCCAAGAAGGCCTCGGAGAGTTCTTC CASSQEGLGEFF - TRBJ2-1 - TRBV4-1
TGTGCCAGCAGCTTCCGCCGGGACAGGCCCACAGATACGCAGTATTTT CASSFRRDRPTDTQYF - TRBJ2-3 TRBD1 TRBV7-8
TGTGCCGCCAGTGATTCCAAATGGACAGGCACAGATACGCAGTATTTT CAASDSKWTGTDTQYF - TRBJ2-3 - TRBV24-1
TGTGCCACCAGTGATCCCGACGAGTCCAATGAGCAGTTCTTC CATSDPDESNEQFF - TRBJ2-1 - TRBV24-1
TGTGCCAGCAGTGAACGGTTGCGGCCTATGGTTAAAGAGACCCAGTACTTC CASSERLRPMVKETQYF few TRBJ2-5 - TRBV6-1
TGTGCCAGCAGTGAGGGGCAGGGTGGATACGAGCAGTACTTC CASSEGQGGYEQYF many TRBJ2-7 - TRBV25-1